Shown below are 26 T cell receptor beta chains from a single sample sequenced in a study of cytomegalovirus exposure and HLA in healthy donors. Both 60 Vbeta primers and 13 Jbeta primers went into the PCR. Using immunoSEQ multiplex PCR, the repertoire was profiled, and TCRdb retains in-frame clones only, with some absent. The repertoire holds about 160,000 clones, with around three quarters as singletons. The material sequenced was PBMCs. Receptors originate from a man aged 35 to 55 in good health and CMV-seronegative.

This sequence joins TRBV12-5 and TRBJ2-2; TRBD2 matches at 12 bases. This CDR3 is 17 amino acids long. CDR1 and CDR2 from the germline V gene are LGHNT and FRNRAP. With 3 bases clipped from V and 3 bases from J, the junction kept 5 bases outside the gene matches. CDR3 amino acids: CASGFGLAGGYTGELFF. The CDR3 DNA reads TGTGCTAGTGGTTTTGGCCTAGCGGGAGGGTACACCGGGGAGCTGTTTTTT.

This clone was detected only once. The DNA for the CDR3 is TGCGCCAGCAGCACTAGGGACAGAAACTATGGCTACACCTTC. It encodes CASSTRDRNYGYTF. The chain is built from TRBV5-1 and TRBJ1-2; 7 bases map to TRBD1. This CDR3 region has 14 residues. The germline V gene encodes CDR1 SGHRS and CDR2 YFSETQ. The V gene end was trimmed by 4 bases and the J gene end by 2 bases; junction bases not matched to a gene: 5.

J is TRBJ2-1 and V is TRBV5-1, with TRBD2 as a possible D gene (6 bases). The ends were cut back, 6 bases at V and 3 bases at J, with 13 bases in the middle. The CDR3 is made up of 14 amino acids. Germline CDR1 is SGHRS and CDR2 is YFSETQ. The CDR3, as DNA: TGCGCCAGCACCACGACTAGGGGCTACAATGAGCAGTTCTTC. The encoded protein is CASTTTRGYNEQFF.

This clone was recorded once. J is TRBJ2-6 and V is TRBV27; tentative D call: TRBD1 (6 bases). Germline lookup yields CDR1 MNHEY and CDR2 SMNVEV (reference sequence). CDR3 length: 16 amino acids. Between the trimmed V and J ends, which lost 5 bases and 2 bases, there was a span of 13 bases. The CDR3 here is CASSLSPGAGANVLTF. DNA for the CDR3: TGTGCCAGCAGTCTCTCTCCAGGGGCTGGGGCCAACGTCCTGACTTTC.

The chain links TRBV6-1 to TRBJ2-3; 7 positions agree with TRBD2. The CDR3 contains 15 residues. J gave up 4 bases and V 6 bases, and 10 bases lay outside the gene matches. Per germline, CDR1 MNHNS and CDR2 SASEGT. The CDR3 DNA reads TGTGCCAGCAGGGCGTTAGCGGGCATGTCAGATACGCAGTATTTT. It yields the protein CASRALAGMSDTQYF.

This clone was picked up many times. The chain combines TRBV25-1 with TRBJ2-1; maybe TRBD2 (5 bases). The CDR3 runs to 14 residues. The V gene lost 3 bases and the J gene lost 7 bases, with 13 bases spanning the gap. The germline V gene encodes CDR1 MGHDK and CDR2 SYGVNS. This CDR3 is CASSDVGTGNEQFF. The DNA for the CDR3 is TGTGCCAGCAGTGATGTAGGTACGGGGAATGAGCAGTTCTTC.

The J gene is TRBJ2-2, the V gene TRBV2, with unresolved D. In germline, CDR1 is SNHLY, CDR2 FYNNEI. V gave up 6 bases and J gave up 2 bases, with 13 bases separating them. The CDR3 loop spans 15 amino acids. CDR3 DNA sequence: TGTGCCAGCAGAACTGGAGACTTAAACACCGGGGAGCTGTTTTTT. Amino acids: CASRTGDLNTGELFF.

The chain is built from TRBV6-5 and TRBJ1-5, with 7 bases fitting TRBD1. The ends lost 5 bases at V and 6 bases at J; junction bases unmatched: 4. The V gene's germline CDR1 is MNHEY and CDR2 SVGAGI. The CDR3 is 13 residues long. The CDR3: CASSGDSRQPQHF. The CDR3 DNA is TGTGCCAGCAGTGGGGACAGCCGTCAGCCCCAGCATTTT.

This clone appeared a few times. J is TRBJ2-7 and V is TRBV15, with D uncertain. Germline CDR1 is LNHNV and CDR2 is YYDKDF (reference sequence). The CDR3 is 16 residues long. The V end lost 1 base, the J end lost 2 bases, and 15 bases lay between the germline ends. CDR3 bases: TGTGCCACCAGCAGAGCTCCCCGGTACAGAACCTACGAGCAGTACTTC. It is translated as CATSRAPRYRTYEQYF.

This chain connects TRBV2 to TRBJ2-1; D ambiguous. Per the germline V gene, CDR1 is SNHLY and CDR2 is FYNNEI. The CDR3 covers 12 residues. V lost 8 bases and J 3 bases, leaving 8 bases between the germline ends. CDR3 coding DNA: TGTGCCAGCCCCGTCGGCTACAATGAGCAGTTCTTC. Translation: CASPVGYNEQFF.

The CDR3 reads CASMGLAGGENEQFF. CDR3 nucleotides: TGTGCCAGCATGGGGCTAGCGGGAGGCGAGAATGAGCAGTTCTTC. The chain has TRBV27 and TRBJ2-1, with 11 bases matching TRBD2. Germline CDR1 reads MNHEY; CDR2 reads SMNVEV (reference sequence). V lost 7 bases and J lost 7; bases outside the gene matches: 9. The CDR3 totals 15 residues.

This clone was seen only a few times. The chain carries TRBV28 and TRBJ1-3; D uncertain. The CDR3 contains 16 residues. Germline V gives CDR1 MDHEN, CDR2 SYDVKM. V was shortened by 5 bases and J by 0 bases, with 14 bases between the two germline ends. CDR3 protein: CASSTPSPSSGNTIYF. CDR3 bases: TGTGCCAGCAGTACCCCCTCGCCGAGCTCTGGAAACACCATATATTTT.

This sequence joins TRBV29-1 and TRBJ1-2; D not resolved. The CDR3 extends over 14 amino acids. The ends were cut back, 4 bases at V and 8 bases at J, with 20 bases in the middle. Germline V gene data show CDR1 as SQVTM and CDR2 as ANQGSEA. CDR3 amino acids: CSVAPLTAGSGYTF. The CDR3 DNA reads TGCAGCGTTGCCCCACTGACGGCGGGGTCCGGCTACACCTTC.

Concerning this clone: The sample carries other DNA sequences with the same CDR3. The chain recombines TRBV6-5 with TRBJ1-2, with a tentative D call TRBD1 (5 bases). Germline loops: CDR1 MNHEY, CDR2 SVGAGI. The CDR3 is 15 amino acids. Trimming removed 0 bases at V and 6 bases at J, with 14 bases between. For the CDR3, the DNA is TGTGCCAGCAGTTACTCAGGGGTCCCTATCGATGGCTACACCTTC. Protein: CASSYSGVPIDGYTF.

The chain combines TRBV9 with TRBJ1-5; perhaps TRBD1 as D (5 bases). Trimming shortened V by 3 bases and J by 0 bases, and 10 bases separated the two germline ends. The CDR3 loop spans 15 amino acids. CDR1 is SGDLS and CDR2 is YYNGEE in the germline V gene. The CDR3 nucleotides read TGTGCCAGCAGCGGCGGGACGAATAGCAATCAGCCCCAGCATTTT. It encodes CASSGGTNSNQPQHF.

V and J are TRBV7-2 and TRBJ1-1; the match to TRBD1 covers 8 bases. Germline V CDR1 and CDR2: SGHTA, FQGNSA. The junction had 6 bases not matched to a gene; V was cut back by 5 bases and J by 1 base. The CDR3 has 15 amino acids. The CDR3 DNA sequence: TGTGCCAGCAGCAAACCCGGGACAGGGAACACTGAAGCTTTCTTT. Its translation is CASSKPGTGNTEAFF.

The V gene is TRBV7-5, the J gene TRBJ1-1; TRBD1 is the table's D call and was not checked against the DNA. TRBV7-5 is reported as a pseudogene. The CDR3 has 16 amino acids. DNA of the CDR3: TGTGCCAGAAGCTTGGGACAGGGAAGAATGAACACTGAAGCTTTCTTT. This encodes CARSLGQGRMNTEAFF.

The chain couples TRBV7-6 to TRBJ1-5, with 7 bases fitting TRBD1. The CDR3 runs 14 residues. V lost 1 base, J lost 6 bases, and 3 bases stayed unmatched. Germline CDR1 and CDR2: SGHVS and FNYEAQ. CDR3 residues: CASSLEGAGQPQHF. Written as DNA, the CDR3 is TGTGCCAGCAGCTTAGAGGGGGCGGGTCAGCCCCAGCATTTT.

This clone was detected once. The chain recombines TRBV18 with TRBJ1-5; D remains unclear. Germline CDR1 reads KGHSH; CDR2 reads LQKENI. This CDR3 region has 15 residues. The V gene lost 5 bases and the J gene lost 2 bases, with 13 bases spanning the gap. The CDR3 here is CASSDGGVRNQPQHF. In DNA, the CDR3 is TGTGCCAGCTCAGATGGAGGAGTTCGCAATCAGCCCCAGCATTTT.

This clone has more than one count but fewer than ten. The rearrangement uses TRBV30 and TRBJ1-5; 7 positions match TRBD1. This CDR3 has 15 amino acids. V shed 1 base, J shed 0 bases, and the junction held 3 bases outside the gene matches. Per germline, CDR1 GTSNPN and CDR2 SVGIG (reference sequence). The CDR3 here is CAWSGGQSSNQPQHF. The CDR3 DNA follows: TGTGCCTGGAGTGGGGGACAGAGTAGCAATCAGCCCCAGCATTTT.

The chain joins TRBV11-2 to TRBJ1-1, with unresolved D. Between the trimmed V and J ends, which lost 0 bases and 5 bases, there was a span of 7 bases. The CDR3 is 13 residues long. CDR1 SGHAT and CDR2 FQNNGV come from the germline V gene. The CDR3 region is CASSLDTGTEAFF. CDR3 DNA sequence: TGTGCCAGCAGCTTAGATACGGGGACTGAAGCTTTCTTT.

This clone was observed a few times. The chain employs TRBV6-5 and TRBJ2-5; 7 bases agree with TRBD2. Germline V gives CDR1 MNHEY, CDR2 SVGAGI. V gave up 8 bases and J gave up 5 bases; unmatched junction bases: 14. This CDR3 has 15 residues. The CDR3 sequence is CASQAGEGWEETQYF. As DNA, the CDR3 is TGTGCCAGCCAGGCCGGGGAGGGATGGGAGGAGACCCAGTACTTC.

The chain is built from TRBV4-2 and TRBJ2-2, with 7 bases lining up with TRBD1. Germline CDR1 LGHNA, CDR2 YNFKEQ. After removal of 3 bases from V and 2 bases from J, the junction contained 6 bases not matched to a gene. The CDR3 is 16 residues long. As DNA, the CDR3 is TGTGCCAGCAGCCATGTGGACAGGTTCAACACCGGGGAGCTGTTTTTT. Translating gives CASSHVDRFNTGELFF.

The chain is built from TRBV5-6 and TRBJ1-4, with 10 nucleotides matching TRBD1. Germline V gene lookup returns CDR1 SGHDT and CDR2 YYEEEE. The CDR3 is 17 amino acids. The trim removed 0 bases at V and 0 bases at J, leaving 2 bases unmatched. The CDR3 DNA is TGTGCCAGCAGCTTGGGACAGGGGGCCTCAACTAATGAAAAACTGTTTTTT. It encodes CASSLGQGASTNEKLFF. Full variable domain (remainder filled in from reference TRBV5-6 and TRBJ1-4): DAGVTQSPTHLIKTRGQQVTLRCSPKSGHDTVSWYQQALGQGPQFIFQYYEEEERQRGNFPDRFSGHQFPNYSSELNVNALLLGDSALYLCASSLGQGASTNEKLFFGSGTQLSVL.

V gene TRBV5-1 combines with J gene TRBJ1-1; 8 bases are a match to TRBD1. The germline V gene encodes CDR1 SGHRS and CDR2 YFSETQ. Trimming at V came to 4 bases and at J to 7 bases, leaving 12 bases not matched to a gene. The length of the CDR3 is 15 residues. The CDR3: CASSGEQGGSVEAFF. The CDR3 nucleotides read TGCGCCAGCAGCGGTGAACAGGGGGGAAGTGTTGAAGCTTTCTTT.

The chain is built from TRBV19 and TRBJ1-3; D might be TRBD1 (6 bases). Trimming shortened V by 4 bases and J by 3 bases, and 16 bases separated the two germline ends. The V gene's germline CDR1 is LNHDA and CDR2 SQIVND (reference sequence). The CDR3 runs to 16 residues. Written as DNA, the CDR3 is TGTGCCAGTAGTAACTCCAGGGGAATCATTGGAAACACCATATATTTT. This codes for CASSNSRGIIGNTIYF.